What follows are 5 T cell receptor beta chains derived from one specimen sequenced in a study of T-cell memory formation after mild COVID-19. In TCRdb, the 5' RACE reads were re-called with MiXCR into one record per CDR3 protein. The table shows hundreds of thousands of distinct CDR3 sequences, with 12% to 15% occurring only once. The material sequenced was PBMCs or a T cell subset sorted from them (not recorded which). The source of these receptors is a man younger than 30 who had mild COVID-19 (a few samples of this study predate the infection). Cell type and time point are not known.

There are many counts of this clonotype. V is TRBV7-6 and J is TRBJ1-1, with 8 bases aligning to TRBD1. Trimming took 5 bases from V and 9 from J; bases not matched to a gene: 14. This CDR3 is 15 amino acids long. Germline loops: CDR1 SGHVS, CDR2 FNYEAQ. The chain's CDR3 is CASSHGAGGAIKAFF. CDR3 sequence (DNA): TGTGCCAGCAGCCATGGGGCAGGGGGCGCGATTAAAGCTTTCTTT.

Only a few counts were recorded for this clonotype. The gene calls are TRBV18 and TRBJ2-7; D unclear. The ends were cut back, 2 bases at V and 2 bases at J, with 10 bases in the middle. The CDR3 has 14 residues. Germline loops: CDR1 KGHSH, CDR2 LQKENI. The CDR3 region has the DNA TGTGCCAGCTCACCAGGCGACGGAGCCTACGAGCAGTACGTC. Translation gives CASSPGDGAYEQYV.

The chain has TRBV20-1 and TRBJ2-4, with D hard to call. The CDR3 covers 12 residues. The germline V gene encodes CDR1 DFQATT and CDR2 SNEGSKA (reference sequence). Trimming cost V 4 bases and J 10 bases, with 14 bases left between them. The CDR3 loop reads CSAKAGPGIQYF. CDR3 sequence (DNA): TGCAGTGCTAAAGCCGGACCTGGGATTCAGTACTTC.

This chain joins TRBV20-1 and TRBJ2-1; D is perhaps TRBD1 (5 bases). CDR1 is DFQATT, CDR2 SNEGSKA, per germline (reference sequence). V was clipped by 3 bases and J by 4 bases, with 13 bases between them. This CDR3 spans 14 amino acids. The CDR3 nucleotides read TGCAGTGCTAGCAAGGAAACAGGTTACAATGAGCAGTTCTTC. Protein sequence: CSASKETGYNEQFF.

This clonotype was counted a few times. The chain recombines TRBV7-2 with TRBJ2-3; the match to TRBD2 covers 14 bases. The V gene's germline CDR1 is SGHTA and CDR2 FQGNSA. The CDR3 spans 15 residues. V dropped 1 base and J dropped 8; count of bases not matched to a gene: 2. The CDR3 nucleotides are TGTGCCAGCAGCTTAGGGACTAGCGGGGGGTTTACGCAGTATTTT. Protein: CASSLGTSGGFTQYF.